The T cell receptor beta chain under discussion was sequenced for a study of identical twins. Comment on this clonotype: Antigen specificity is unknown.

Losses at the gene ends were 0 bases for V and 8 bases for J; bases not matched to a gene: 5. The CDR3 loop spans 14 amino acids. Germline CDR1 and CDR2: SGHRS and YFSETQ. Broader study findings: These conclusions were based on statistical analysis (cross-sectional, not following the same donors).

One entry per CDR3 protein results from TCRdb running MiXCR on the 5' RACE reads. This table has some 1,700,000 distinct CDR3 sequences, about 30% appearing once. The V and J genes are TRBV5-1 and TRBJ2-1; 7 nucleotides align to TRBD2. The sequence was collected from a newborn girl in good health. The sample taken for sequencing was cord blood. CDR3: CASSLEVGRDEQFF. The CDR3 DNA is TGCGCCAGCAGCTTGGAAGTAGGGAGGGATGAGCAGTTCTTC.